One and the same sample provided the 8 T cell receptor beta chains below, sequenced in a study of T cells in Graves' hyperthyroidism and ophthalmopathy. RNA transcripts provided the source from which TCR beta CDR3 regions were amplified. RT-PCR in the first round (using the HTBI primer set) targeted the TCR CDR3. Using its own MiXCR run on the multiplex PCR reads, TCRdb lists one record per CDR3 protein. The profile covers roughly 400,000 distinct CDR3 sequences, with around 16% appearing a single time and roughly 26% taken by the ten largest. The sequenced material came from blood. Source of these receptors: a woman under 30 with Graves' hyperthyroidism that later progressed to Graves' ophthalmopathy.

The genes are TRBV7-2 and TRBJ1-6, with D uncertain. The CDR3 totals 13 residues. Germline CDR1 SGHTA, CDR2 FQGNSA. V lost 0 bases and J 10 bases, leaving 7 bases between the germline ends. CDR3 coding DNA: TGTGCCAGCAGCTTAGCGGGGTCCTCACCCCTCCACTTT. Translation: CASSLAGSSPLHF.

The rearrangement links TRBV6-5 to TRBJ2-7; 10 nucleotides match TRBD2. The junction had 5 bases not matched to a gene; V was cut back by 4 bases and J by 5 bases. Germline V gives CDR1 MNHEY, CDR2 SVGAGI. This CDR3 contains 14 residues. This chain's CDR3 is CASSSPSGRNEQYF. The CDR3 DNA reads TGTGCCAGCAGTTCCCCTAGCGGGAGAAACGAGCAGTACTTC.

This clonotype has at least ten counts. This rearrangement joins TRBV20-1 to TRBJ2-4; possible D gene TRBD1, 6 bases. Deletions cut 1 base from V and 1 base from J, with 14 bases between. Germline values: CDR1 DFQATT, CDR2 SNEGSKA (reference sequence). This CDR3 contains 16 residues. CDR3: CSARGSGVGAKNIQYF. DNA of the CDR3: TGCAGTGCTAGAGGTTCAGGGGTTGGGGCCAAAAACATTCAGTACTTC.

The rearrangement uses TRBV9 and TRBJ1-4, with 7 bases matching TRBD1. This CDR3 has 13 residues. V was clipped by 5 bases and J by 6 bases; unmatched bases: 4. Germline CDR1 is SGDLS and CDR2 is YYNGEE. CDR3 sequence reads: CASSVTGDEKLFF. In DNA form, the CDR3 reads TGTGCCAGCAGTGTAACAGGGGATGAAAAACTGTTTTTT.

At least ten counts were recorded for this clonotype. Germline and junction disagree at one end, which may indicate a read error. The chain has TRBV7-9 and TRBJ2-7; 16 bases map to TRBD2. The CDR3 is 19 amino acids. CDR1 SEHNR and CDR2 FQNEAQ come from the germline V gene (reference sequence). CDR3 amino acids: CASGLAGLAGGPETYEQYF. The CDR3 nucleotides read TGTGCCAGCGGCTTAGCGGGACTAGCGGGAGGGCCGGAGACCTACGAGCAGTACTTC.

This clonotype occurred many times. This sequence joins TRBV29-1 and TRBJ1-2, with 7 bases identical to TRBD1. Trimming at V came to 1 base and at J to 4 bases, leaving 6 bases not matched to a gene. The CDR3 consists of 14 residues. Germline V gives CDR1 SQVTM, CDR2 ANQGSEA. In DNA, the CDR3 is TGCAGCGTTGAAGGCCGGGGACAGCTCTATGGCTACACCTTC. Translation gives CSVEGRGQLYGYTF.

This clonotype has a count of ten or more. This chain links TRBV6-1 with TRBJ2-1; perhaps TRBD2 as D (6 bases). This CDR3 spans 16 amino acids. Germline CDR1 is MNHNS and CDR2 is SASEGT. V dropped 6 bases and J dropped 1 base, with 16 bases sitting between them. The DNA for the CDR3 is TGTGCCAGCAGAGAATTAGCGGCCCTTTCCTACAATGAGCAGTTCTTC. The encoded protein is CASRELAALSYNEQFF.

This clonotype was observed many times. The chain carries TRBV28 and TRBJ2-7; TRBD2 agrees at 7 bases. Germline trimming cut 7 bases from V and 3 bases from J; bases unmatched to any gene: 9. The germline CDR1 and CDR2 sequences are MDHEN and SYDVKM. The CDR3 sequence is 14 residues long. The CDR3 region is CASKSRGVDYEQYF. CDR3 nucleotide sequence: TGTGCCAGCAAATCCCGGGGGGTTGACTACGAGCAGTACTTC.